The present T cell receptor (beta chain) was sequenced within a study of T cell repertoires in cytomegalovirus infection. Study findings and constraints: The study found HLA-C-restricted CMV-specific TCR beta clonotypes dominating the ex vivo response. CMV carriers with the relevant HLA were identified by cumulative public TCR beta family frequency.

This clonotype has more than one count but fewer than ten. Its antigen is as yet unknown. MiXCR was run by TCRdb on the reads, yielding one entry per CDR3 protein. The profile shows about 770,000 distinct CDR3 sequences, 25% to 35% of them singletons. The TCR comes from a human donor in good health (CMV status not recorded). Some clones in this sample may be carry-over from other donors' samples. The specimen was cultured CD8+ T cells from PBMCs, collected from culture after CMV antigen stimulation.

The CDR3 region has the DNA TGTGCCAGCAGTTATCCGGGACAGAAGAACACTGAAGCTTTCTTT. It encodes CASSYPGQKNTEAFF. The chain recombines TRBV12-3 or TRBV12-4 with TRBJ1-1; TRBD1 aligns across 7 bases. The CDR3 spans 15 residues. Trimming cost V 4 bases and J 1 base; bases outside gene matches: 6.